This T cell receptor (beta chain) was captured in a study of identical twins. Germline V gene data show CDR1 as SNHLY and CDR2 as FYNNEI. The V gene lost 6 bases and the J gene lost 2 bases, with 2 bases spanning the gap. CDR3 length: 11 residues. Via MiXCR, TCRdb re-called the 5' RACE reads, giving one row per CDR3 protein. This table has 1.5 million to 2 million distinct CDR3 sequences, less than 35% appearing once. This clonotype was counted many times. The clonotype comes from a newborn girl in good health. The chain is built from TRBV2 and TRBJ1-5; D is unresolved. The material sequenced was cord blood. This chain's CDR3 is CASRGNQPQHF. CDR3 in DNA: TGTGCCAGCAGGGGCAATCAGCCCCAGCATTTT.